Detailed here is one T cell receptor (beta chain). Its antigen is as yet unknown. These data belong to a study of beta chain features in type 1 diabetes. Study-level information: All of the samples together had 107,917,701 sorted cells examined. General observations from the study: It was possible that PCR favored shorter templates, equally so in patients and controls. Patients' naive, central memory and regulatory TCRB repertoires appeared more alike than those of healthy donors.

In germline, CDR1 is SGHTA, CDR2 FQGNSA. The CDR3 length is 14 residues. Trimming stripped 4 bases from V and 1 base from J, with 8 bases between. Reverse transcription of all isolated RNA meant that expressed TCRB transcripts were sequenced. This table comes from immunoSEQ multiplex PCR, and its TCRdb copy is limited to in-frame clones, with some not included. Of about 900,000 clones listed, roughly 15% are singletons. The rearrangement uses TRBV7-2 and TRBJ2-4; the D gene is possibly TRBD2 (6 bases). The sequence came from a woman younger than 35 in good health. The sample consisted of naive CD4+ T cells from blood. This CDR3 reads CASSYREAKNIQYF. The CDR3 nucleotides are TGTGCCAGCAGCTATCGGGAGGCCAAAAACATTCAGTACTTC.